The present T cell receptor (beta chain) was sequenced within a study of PD-1 blockade in classical Hodgkin lymphoma. Assay: immunoSEQ multiplex PCR; the TCRdb copy retains only in-frame clones and omits some. This sample has about 20,000 clones, with just over 75% found just once. After autologous stem cell transplantation all patients relapsed, and prior brentuximab vedotin exposure differed between cohorts. The V gene end was trimmed by 5 bases and the J gene end by 11 bases; junction bases not matched to a gene: 9. The CDR3 sequence is 14 residues long. Looked up from germline, CDR1 is MDHEN and CDR2 is SYDVKM.

This receptor was identified in a human donor with classical Hodgkin lymphoma. The chain recombines TRBV28 with TRBJ2-6; TRBD1 matches at 7 bases. The material was peripheral blood mononuclear cells (PBMCs), obtained before the second cycle of nivolumab. The CDR3 reads CASSPSTGEYVLTF. The CDR3, as DNA: TGTGCCAGCAGTCCCTCCACAGGGGAATACGTCCTGACTTTC.